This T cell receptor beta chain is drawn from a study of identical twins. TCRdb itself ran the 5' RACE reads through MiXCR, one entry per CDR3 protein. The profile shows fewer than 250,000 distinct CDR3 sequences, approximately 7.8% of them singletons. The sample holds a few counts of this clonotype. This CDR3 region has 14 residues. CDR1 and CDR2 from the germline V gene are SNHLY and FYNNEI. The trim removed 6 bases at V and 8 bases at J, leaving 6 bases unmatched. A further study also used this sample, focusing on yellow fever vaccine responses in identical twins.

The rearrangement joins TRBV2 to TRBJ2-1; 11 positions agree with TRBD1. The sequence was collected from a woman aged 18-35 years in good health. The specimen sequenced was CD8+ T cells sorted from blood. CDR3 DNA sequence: TGTGCCAGCAGAACCGGGACAGGGGGTCATGAGCAGTTCTTC. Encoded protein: CASRTGTGGHEQFF.